The entry that follows covers one TCR beta chain sequence. This clonotype was seen a few times. Its specific antigen is unknown. Nothing much larger sits one base from this clone, and base qualities are not available. The data originate from a study of T cells in Graves' hyperthyroidism and ophthalmopathy (dated by TCRdb to between 2018 and 2021). Context from the whole study: Peripheral blood was sampled at the time of initial diagnosis, prior to any treatment. To identify TCR V-J signatures that set the groups apart, the researchers used a discovery cohort of 90 to 100 patients, made up of 43 with Graves' ophthalmopathy and 55 to 65 with stable Graves' hyperthyroidism. Whether ophthalmopathy could be predicted prospectively was tested in an independent validation cohort made up of 18 to 20 hyperthyroidism patients plus 17 patients who later progressed to ophthalmopathy. For training and testing, the 100 or so patients in the discovery cohort were randomly divided in a 7:3 ratio. The study also compared thyroid tissue and blood T-cell repertoires from a handful of Graves' hyperthyroidism patients. Following sampling, methimazole starting at 30 mg daily was given to hyperthyroidism patients, and high-dose intravenous methylprednisolone was given to ophthalmopathy patients. According to the paper, TCR Vbeta CDR3 sequencing was carried out on some 140 peripheral blood samples, which came from 40 to 45 ophthalmopathy, under 85 hyperthyroidism and around 17 progressor patients. What the study reported, not specific to this receptor: A 13 V-J signature model separated ophthalmopathy from stable hyperthyroidism, with approximately 87% sensitivity and 81% to 82% specificity in cross-validation and 80%/75% in testing. During validation, the model predicted progression to ophthalmopathy a median of around 7 months ahead of onset, with almost 71% sensitivity and under 85% specificity. No statistical method was used to set the sample size in advance, and investigators knew the group allocation. Most expanded thyroid clonotypes (frequency above 0.001) were also detected in blood, suggesting blood repertoires may reflect thyroid immune responses.

The junction carries 14 bases between V and J, which are trimmed by 5 bases and 7 bases respectively. Sequences MDHEN (CDR1) and SYDVKM (CDR2) are obtained from the germline V gene. Measured from the cysteine to the phenylalanine, the CDR3 is 13 residues long. The read is trimmed to its CDR3 DNA, 39 bases read in frame from base 1. TCR beta CDR3 regions were amplified from RNA transcripts. The TCR CDR3 was subjected to a first round of RT-PCR using the HTBI primer set and the Qiagen OneStep RT-PCR kit. Libraries were constructed in a second round of multiplex PCR, after which size selection and purification were carried out. Libraries were sequenced paired-end with 100 bp reads on an Illumina HiSeq2000. Per the original workflow: SOAPnuke was used to process the raw data, throwing out any read that contained adapters or uncalled bases, had a mean Phred below 15, or lacked an exact constant-primer or identifier match. COPE v1.2.5 was used to merge high-quality paired reads, and clonotypes were defined as unique nucleotide sequences. MiTCR v1.1 was used to align the clonotypes against IMGT TRBV, TRBD and TRBJ reference segments. The analysis was restricted to V-J combinations with a frequency above 0.0001, which together covered roughly 99% of the repertoires. A TCS score was defined as the ratio of F50 (clonal expansion) to E x V (chaos), with BLOSUM62-based TCRdist applied between CDR3 peptides within each V-J. Welch's t-statistics and random forest reduced around 520 V-J features to 10 to 15, which were used in a naive Bayes classifier (R e1071). The public reads were reanalyzed by TCRdb: fastp trimming at Q25, MiXCR alignment, in-frame beta chains only. Records with the same CDR3 protein are collapsed into one entry carrying the most frequent genes and DNA. The V and J calls and clone size come from TCRdb's table, not from the authors' own analysis. For this sample there are hundreds of thousands of distinct CDR3 sequences; about 15% appear just once. 12% of the sample is held by the ten biggest clonotypes.

Ophthalmopathy patients had moderately to severely active disease, with a Clinical Activity Score of 3 or more, a NOSPECS grade of 4 or more, and a disease duration of less than 3 months. The study excluded patients with uncontrolled infections, other autoimmune diseases, pregnancy or lactation. Diagnoses were established on the basis of clinical symptoms, serum thyroxine and TRAb, thyroid ultrasound, and orbital computed tomography. PBMCs were isolated from 7.5 to 10 ml of fresh peripheral blood by Ficoll-Paque density gradient centrifugation. Total RNA was extracted with Trizol reagent, and quality was checked on an Agilent 2100 Bioanalyzer.

The sequence links TRBV28 to TRBJ1-2, with a tentative D gene TRBD1 over 6 matching bases. The clonotype originates from a woman aged 45-59 years with Graves' ophthalmopathy. Specimen: blood. The DNA sequence is as follows: TGTGCCAGCAGTAGCACAGGGTACAGTGGCTACACCTTC. Its product reads: CASSSTGYSGYTF.